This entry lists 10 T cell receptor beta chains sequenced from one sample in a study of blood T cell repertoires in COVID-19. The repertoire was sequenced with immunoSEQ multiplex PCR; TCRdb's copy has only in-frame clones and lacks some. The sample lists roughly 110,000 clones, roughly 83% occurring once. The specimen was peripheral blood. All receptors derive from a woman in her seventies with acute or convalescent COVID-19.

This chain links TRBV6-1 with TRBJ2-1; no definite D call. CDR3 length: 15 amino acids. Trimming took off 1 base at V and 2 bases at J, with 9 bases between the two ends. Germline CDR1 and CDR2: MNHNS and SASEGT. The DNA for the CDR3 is TGTGCCAGCAGTGAAGTCCCTCTTGCCTACAATGAGCAGTTCTTC. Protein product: CASSEVPLAYNEQFF.

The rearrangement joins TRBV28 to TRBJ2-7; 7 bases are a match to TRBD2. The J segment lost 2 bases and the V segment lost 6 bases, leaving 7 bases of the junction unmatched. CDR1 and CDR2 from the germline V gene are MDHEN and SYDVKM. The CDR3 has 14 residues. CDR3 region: CASSQPSGAYEQYF. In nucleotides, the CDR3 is TGTGCCAGCAGCCAACCTAGCGGAGCCTACGAGCAGTACTTC.

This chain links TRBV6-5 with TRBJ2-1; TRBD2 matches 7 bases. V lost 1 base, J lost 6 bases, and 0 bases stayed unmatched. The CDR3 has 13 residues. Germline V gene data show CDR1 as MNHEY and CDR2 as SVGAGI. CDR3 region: CASSYWEGNEQFF. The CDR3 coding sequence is TGTGCCAGCAGTTACTGGGAGGGCAATGAGCAGTTCTTC.

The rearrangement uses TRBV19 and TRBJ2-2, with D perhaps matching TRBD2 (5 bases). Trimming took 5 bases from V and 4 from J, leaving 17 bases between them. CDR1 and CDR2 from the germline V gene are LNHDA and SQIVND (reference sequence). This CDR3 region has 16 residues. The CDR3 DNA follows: TGTGCCAGTAGTCCCGGGATGGCAGTCATCACCGGGGAGCTGTTTTTT. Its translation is CASSPGMAVITGELFF.

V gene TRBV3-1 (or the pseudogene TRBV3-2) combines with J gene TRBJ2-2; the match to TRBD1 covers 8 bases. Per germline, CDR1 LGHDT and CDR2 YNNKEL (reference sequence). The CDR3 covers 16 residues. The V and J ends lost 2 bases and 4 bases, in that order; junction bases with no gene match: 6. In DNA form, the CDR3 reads TGTGCCAGCAGCCAACGACACACAGGGGGCACCGGGGAGCTGTTTTTT. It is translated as CASSQRHTGGTGELFF.

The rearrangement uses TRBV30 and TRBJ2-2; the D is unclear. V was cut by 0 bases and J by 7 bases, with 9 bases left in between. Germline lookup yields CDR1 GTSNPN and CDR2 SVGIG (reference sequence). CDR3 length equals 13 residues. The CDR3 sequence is CAWSVQVNGELFF. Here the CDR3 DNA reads TGTGCCTGGAGTGTACAAGTGAACGGGGAGCTGTTTTTT.

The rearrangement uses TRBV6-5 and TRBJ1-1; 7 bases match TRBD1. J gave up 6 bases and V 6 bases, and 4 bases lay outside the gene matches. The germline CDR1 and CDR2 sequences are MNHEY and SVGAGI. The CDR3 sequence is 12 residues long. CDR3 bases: TGTGCCAGCAGGGAGACAGGGTCTGAAGCTTTCTTT. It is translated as CASRETGSEAFF.

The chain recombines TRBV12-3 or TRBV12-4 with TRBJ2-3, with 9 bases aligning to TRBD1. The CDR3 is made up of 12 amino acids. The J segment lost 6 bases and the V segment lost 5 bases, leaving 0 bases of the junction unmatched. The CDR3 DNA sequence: TGTGCCAGCAGTGGACAGGGGGATACGCAGTATTTT. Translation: CASSGQGDTQYF.

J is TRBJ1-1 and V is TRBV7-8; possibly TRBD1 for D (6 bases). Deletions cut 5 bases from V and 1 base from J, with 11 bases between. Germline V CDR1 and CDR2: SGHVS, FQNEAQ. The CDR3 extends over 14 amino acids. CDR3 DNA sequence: TGTGCCAGCAGCAAACAGACAGGGAACACTGAAGCTTTCTTT. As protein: CASSKQTGNTEAFF.

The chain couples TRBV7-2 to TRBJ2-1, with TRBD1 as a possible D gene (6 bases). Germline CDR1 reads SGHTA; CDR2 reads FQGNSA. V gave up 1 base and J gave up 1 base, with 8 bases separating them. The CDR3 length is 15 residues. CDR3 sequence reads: CASSLGGQSYNEQFF. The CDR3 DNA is TGTGCCAGCAGCTTAGGGGGGCAGTCCTACAATGAGCAGTTCTTC.